A single sample is the source of the 32 T cell receptor beta chains below, sequenced in a study of OX40 agonist ivuxolimab in advanced cancers. Using immunoSEQ multiplex PCR, the repertoire was profiled, and TCRdb retains in-frame clones only, with some absent. The table includes 50,000 to 75,000 clones, over 70% detected once. The material sequenced was CD4+ or CD8+ T cells sorted from blood, taken in a trial of the OX40 agonist ivuxolimab. Every receptor here comes from an adult with an advanced solid tumor such as melanoma, head and neck, liver or kidney cancer.

With regard to this clone: Other DNA sequences in the sample encode the same CDR3. V is TRBV4-3 and J is TRBJ2-7; D might be TRBD2 (6 bases). Germline CDR1 LGHNA, CDR2 YSLEER. Trimming shortened V by 0 bases and J by 3 bases, and 6 bases separated the two germline ends. The length of the CDR3 is 13 residues. CDR3 DNA sequence: TGCGCCAGCAGCCAAGAGGGGGGCTACGAGCAGTACTTC. It yields the protein CASSQEGGYEQYF.

The J gene is TRBJ1-2, the V gene TRBV4-1; D not certain. This CDR3 comprises 16 residues. Trimming removed 1 base at V and 3 bases at J, with 15 bases between. Germline CDR1 MGHRA, CDR2 YSYEKL. The CDR3 spells CASSQVAGREDYGYTF. The CDR3 region has the DNA TGCGCCAGCAGCCAAGTGGCGGGGAGGGAGGACTATGGCTACACCTTC.

V and J are TRBV5-4 and TRBJ2-3; tentative D call: TRBD2 (6 bases). The CDR3 runs 15 residues. Deletions cut 0 bases from V and 5 bases from J, with 13 bases between. CDR1 is SGHNT, CDR2 YYREEE, per germline (reference sequence). In DNA, the CDR3 is TGTGCCAGCAGCTTGGGGGGGTCCGGGGGAGATACGCAGTATTTT. The encoded protein is CASSLGGSGGDTQYF.

The J gene is TRBJ2-7, the V gene TRBV25-1, with TRBD1 matching over 9 bases. Germline V lookup: CDR1 MGHDK, CDR2 SYGVNS. V dropped 3 bases and J dropped 2; count of bases not matched to a gene: 11. The CDR3 loop spans 17 amino acids. The CDR3 region is CASSDPLGTGNPYEQYF. CDR3 DNA: TGTGCCAGCAGTGACCCCCTCGGGACAGGGAATCCCTACGAGCAGTACTTC.

Only a few counts were recorded for this clone. This chain connects TRBV4-1 to TRBJ2-5; D gene uncertain. CDR1 MGHRA and CDR2 YSYEKL come from the germline V gene. The CDR3 has 15 amino acids. Trimming stripped 0 bases from V and 1 base from J, with 9 bases between. CDR3 in DNA: TGCGCCAGCAGCCAAGATCAAATCTTCCAAGAGACCCAGTACTTC. Residues: CASSQDQIFQETQYF.

The V call is TRBV6-6, the J call TRBJ2-2, with 14 positions matching TRBD2. Looked up from germline, CDR1 is MNHNY and CDR2 is SVGAGI (reference sequence). The ends lost 5 bases at V and 4 bases at J; junction bases unmatched: 0. The CDR3 has 15 amino acids. The CDR3 nucleotides read TGTGCCAGCAGTGGACTAGCGGGAGGCACCGGGGAGCTGTTTTTT. Translation: CASSGLAGGTGELFF.

In DNA form, the CDR3 reads TGTGCCAGCAGTTTAGGGCGGGAGACGACCTACGAGCAGTACTTC. The encoded protein is CASSLGRETTYEQYF. V and J are TRBV27 and TRBJ2-7; 7 bases are a match to TRBD2. J lost 2 bases, V lost 2 bases, and 6 bases had no gene match. Looked up from germline, CDR1 is MNHEY and CDR2 is SMNVEV (reference sequence). This CDR3 has 15 residues.

The V gene is TRBV6-1, the J gene TRBJ2-3; 7 positions agree with TRBD1. This CDR3 region has 15 residues. Germline CDR1 and CDR2: MNHNS and SASEGT. V dropped 2 bases and J dropped 4; count of bases not matched to a gene: 6. CDR3 DNA: TGTGCCAGCAGTGAATCTCCAGGGGGAGCAGATACGCAGTATTTT. It yields the protein CASSESPGGADTQYF.

This chain links TRBV6-4 with TRBJ2-1; the match to TRBD2 covers 11 bases. Trimming cost V 3 bases and J 4 bases; bases outside gene matches: 2. Germline V gene sequence: CDR1 MRHNA, CDR2 SNTAGT. CDR3 length: 15 residues. CDR3 bases: TGTGCCAGCAGTGAACTAGCGGGGGTTTACAATGAGCAGTTCTTC. Translated, it gives CASSELAGVYNEQFF.

This rearrangement joins TRBV4-2 to TRBJ2-6; TRBD1 might be the D (5 bases). Germline CDR1 is LGHNA and CDR2 is YNFKEQ. Trimming cost V 2 bases and J 0 bases, with 8 bases left between them. This CDR3 region has 16 residues. The CDR3 loop is CASSQLGASGANVLTF. In DNA, the CDR3 is TGTGCCAGCAGCCAACTAGGGGCCTCTGGGGCCAACGTCCTGACTTTC.

The chain has TRBV7-2 and TRBJ1-5; maybe TRBD1 (5 bases). CDR1 SGHTA and CDR2 FQGNSA come from the germline V gene. This CDR3 comprises 15 residues. Trimming left V 4 bases short and J 4 bases short, with 14 bases between. CDR3 sequence reads: CASSSISGRNQPQHF. In nucleotides, the CDR3 is TGTGCCAGCAGCTCCATTTCAGGGCGGAATCAGCCCCAGCATTTT.

The chain combines TRBV27 with TRBJ2-5; D not certain. Germline V lookup: CDR1 MNHEY, CDR2 SMNVEV (reference sequence). The CDR3 spans 11 residues. V was shortened by 6 bases and J by 4 bases, with 6 bases between the two germline ends. CDR3 in DNA: TGTGCCAGCAGGGGCGCAGAGACCCAGTACTTC. Translating it yields CASRGAETQYF.

The rearrangement links TRBV7-8 to TRBJ2-1; D call uncertain. The CDR3 spans 13 residues. The V and J ends lost 2 bases and 6 bases respectively, with 8 bases between them. From germline, CDR1 is SGHVS and CDR2 FQNEAQ. Written as DNA, the CDR3 is TGTGCCAGCAGCTTAACCAGGATCAATGAGCAGTTCTTC. Its protein is CASSLTRINEQFF.

CDR3 loop: CASSQYGRVSEAFF. The CDR3 DNA sequence: TGTGCCAGCAGCCAGTACGGGCGCGTTTCTGAAGCTTTCTTT. The V gene is TRBV2, the J gene TRBJ1-1; D remains ambiguous. V was trimmed by 6 bases and J by 6 bases, leaving 17 bases between them. Germline V CDR1 and CDR2: SNHLY, FYNNEI. The CDR3 length is 14 residues.

With regard to this clone: Sequence at one end of the junction differs from germline and may be a read error. The chain couples TRBV6-1 to TRBJ1-1; D remains unclear. Germline V lookup: CDR1 MNHNS, CDR2 SASEGT. CDR3 length: 16 amino acids. Written as DNA, the CDR3 is TGTGCCATCAGTGATCCCGACGGACGGATGAACACTGAAGCTTTCTTT. Its translation is CAISDPDGRMNTEAFF.

The chain combines TRBV5-4 with TRBJ1-6; D possibly corresponds to TRBD1 (5 bases). Germline V CDR1 and CDR2: SGHNT, YYREEE (reference sequence). V was clipped by 2 bases and J by 13 bases, with 13 bases between them. The CDR3 consists of 13 residues. The CDR3 DNA is TGTGCCAGCAGCTTTAAACTTGACAGCCCCCTCCACTTT. This encodes CASSFKLDSPLHF.

V gene TRBV6-1 combines with J gene TRBJ1-5; D not certain. Germline values: CDR1 MNHNS, CDR2 SASEGT. The CDR3 has 13 amino acids. The V and J ends lost 3 bases and 6 bases respectively, with 9 bases between them. CDR3 loop: CASSDTGGQPQHF. As DNA, the CDR3 is TGTGCCAGCAGTGATACGGGCGGTCAGCCCCAGCATTTT.

CDR3 sequence reads: CASSGQYNEQFF. For the CDR3, the DNA is TGTGCCAGCAGTGGACAGTACAATGAGCAGTTCTTC. The V gene is TRBV2, the J gene TRBJ2-1; D is perhaps TRBD1 (5 bases). Trimming took 4 bases from V and 4 from J, leaving 5 bases between them. This CDR3 spans 12 amino acids. Germline CDR1 and CDR2: SNHLY and FYNNEI.

The chain uses TRBV4-2 and TRBJ2-7; D possibly corresponds to TRBD2 (6 bases). V dropped 4 bases and J dropped 2 bases, with 18 bases sitting between them. Germline-derived CDR1 and CDR2 are LGHNA and YNFKEQ. The CDR3 sequence is 16 residues long. As DNA, the CDR3 is TGTGCCAGCAGCCCCTATGTCGGGGGTGGGGCCTACGAGCAGTACTTC. Encoded protein: CASSPYVGGGAYEQYF.

The chain couples TRBV28 to TRBJ2-1; 12 bases are a match to TRBD2. In germline, CDR1 is MDHEN, CDR2 SYDVKM. Trimming at V came to 5 bases and at J to 4 bases, leaving 3 bases not matched to a gene. The CDR3 runs to 15 residues. In DNA form, the CDR3 reads TGTGCCAGCAGTCCCCTAGCGGGAGGGTACAATGAGCAGTTCTTC. It codes for CASSPLAGGYNEQFF.

The chain carries TRBV18 and TRBJ2-1; 10 bases match TRBD1. Germline V gene lookup returns CDR1 KGHSH and CDR2 LQKENI. The CDR3 spans 15 residues. V shed 6 bases, J shed 5 bases, and the junction held 7 bases outside the gene matches. The CDR3 nucleotides are TGTGCCAGCTCGTCCTGGGACAGGGGACACAATGAGCAGTTCTTC. It codes for CASSSWDRGHNEQFF.

The chain recombines TRBV15 with TRBJ1-2, with D unresolved. The CDR3 contains 14 residues. Trimming shortened V by 2 bases and J by 1 base, and 8 bases separated the two germline ends. Germline CDR1 reads LNHNV; CDR2 reads YYDKDF (reference sequence). The DNA of the CDR3 is TGTGCCACCAGCAGACGTGACCTTAACTATGGCTACACCTTC. Translating gives CATSRRDLNYGYTF.

The chain employs TRBV9 and TRBJ2-2; D remains unclear. V was clipped by 2 bases and J by 0 bases, with 5 bases between them. The CDR3 covers 14 residues. The germline CDR1 and CDR2 sequences are SGDLS and YYNGEE. CDR3 in amino acids: CASSVQPNTGELFF. CDR3 DNA sequence: TGTGCCAGCAGCGTCCAGCCGAACACCGGGGAGCTGTTTTTT.

This sequence joins TRBV2 and TRBJ1-4; no firm D call. The CDR3 consists of 13 residues. Trimming took 5 bases from V and 7 from J, leaving 11 bases between them. CDR1 SNHLY and CDR2 FYNNEI come from the germline V gene. CDR3: CASSISRSEKLFF. In DNA, the CDR3 is TGTGCCAGCAGTATCTCGAGGAGTGAAAAACTGTTTTTT.

The V call is TRBV6-4, the J call TRBJ2-2; D might be TRBD1 (7 bases). Germline assignment: CDR1 MRHNA and CDR2 SNTAGT. This CDR3 has 15 residues. V was clipped by 2 bases and J by 5 bases, with 12 bases between them. The CDR3 DNA follows: TGTGCCAGCAGTGACCCCAGGGGGGATACCGGGGAGCTGTTTTTT. This codes for CASSDPRGDTGELFF.

V and J are TRBV9 and TRBJ2-1; TRBD2 aligns across 11 bases. Germline values: CDR1 SGDLS, CDR2 YYNGEE. CDR3 length equals 14 residues. V trimming: 4 bases; J trimming: 7 bases; junction bases outside the gene matches: 4. Here the CDR3 reads CASSTGTSGNEQFF. The CDR3 DNA reads TGTGCCAGCAGCACCGGGACTAGCGGTAATGAGCAGTTCTTC.

This sequence joins TRBV6-5 and TRBJ1-6; 10 bases are a match to TRBD1. Looked up from germline, CDR1 is MNHEY and CDR2 is SVGAGI. The CDR3 is made up of 15 amino acids. V was clipped by 4 bases and J by 3 bases; unmatched bases: 0. The CDR3 protein is CASSWTGGYNSPLHF. DNA of the CDR3: TGTGCCAGCAGTTGGACAGGGGGCTATAATTCACCCCTCCACTTT.

This chain links TRBV19 with TRBJ1-2, with D unresolved. Germline CDR1 reads LNHDA; CDR2 reads SQIVND (reference sequence). The CDR3 runs to 12 residues. The V and J ends lost 6 bases and 0 bases respectively, with 5 bases between them. The CDR3 region has the DNA TGTGCCAGTAGGGGGACTAACTATGGCTACACCTTC. Protein product: CASRGTNYGYTF.

The J gene is TRBJ2-7, the V gene TRBV5-1; D might be TRBD2 (5 bases). The V end was cut by 0 bases, the J end by 3 bases, with 10 bases between. Germline CDR1 SGHRS, CDR2 YFSETQ. This CDR3 is built from 14 residues. CDR3 region: CASSLAAGFYEQYF. DNA for the CDR3: TGCGCCAGCAGCTTGGCGGCGGGCTTCTACGAGCAGTACTTC.

The genes are TRBV5-8 and TRBJ2-3, with a weak D call TRBD2 (6 bases). Between the trimmed V and J ends, which lost 1 base and 11 bases, there was a span of 11 bases. Per the germline V gene, CDR1 is SGHTS and CDR2 is YDEGEE. CDR3 length: 12 amino acids. The CDR3 spells CASSLNWGGQYF. In nucleotides, the CDR3 is TGTGCCAGCAGCTTGAACTGGGGAGGGCAGTATTTT.

The rearrangement uses TRBV14 and TRBJ2-7, with a possible D match to TRBD1 (6 bases). In germline, CDR1 is SGHDN, CDR2 FVKESK. The CDR3 spans 16 residues. Trimming pared 1 base from V and 2 bases from J, leaving 15 bases between. The CDR3 DNA is TGTGCCAGCAGCCAAGGTATCCAGGGGAACACCTACGAGCAGTACTTC. Translation gives CASSQGIQGNTYEQYF. Variable domain in full (rest from reference TRBV14 and TRBJ2-7): EAGVTQFPSHSVIEKGQTVTLRCDPISGHDNLYWYRRVMGKEIKFLLHFVKESKQDESGMPNNRFLAERTGGTYSTLKVQPAELEDSGVYFCASSQGIQGNTYEQYFGPGTRLTVT.

This clone was seen just once. The chain recombines TRBV7-2 with TRBJ2-5; D is ambiguous. This CDR3 comprises 12 residues. The V end was cut by 5 bases, the J end by 0 bases, with 4 bases between. Germline CDR1 and CDR2: SGHTA and FQGNSA. The CDR3 DNA sequence: TGTGCCAGCAGCCTGGACCAAGAGACCCAGTACTTC. Its translation: CASSLDQETQYF.